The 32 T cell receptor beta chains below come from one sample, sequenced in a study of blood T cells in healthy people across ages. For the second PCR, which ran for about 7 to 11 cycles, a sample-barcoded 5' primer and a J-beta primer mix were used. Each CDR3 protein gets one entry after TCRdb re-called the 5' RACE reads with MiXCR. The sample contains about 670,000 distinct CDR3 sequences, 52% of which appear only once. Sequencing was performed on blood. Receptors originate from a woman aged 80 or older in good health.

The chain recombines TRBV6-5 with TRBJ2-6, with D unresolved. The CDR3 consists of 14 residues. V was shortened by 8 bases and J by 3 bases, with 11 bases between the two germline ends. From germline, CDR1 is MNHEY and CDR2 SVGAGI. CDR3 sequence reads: CASATFLGANVLTF. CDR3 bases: TGTGCCAGCGCTACATTCCTTGGGGCCAACGTCCTGACTTTC.

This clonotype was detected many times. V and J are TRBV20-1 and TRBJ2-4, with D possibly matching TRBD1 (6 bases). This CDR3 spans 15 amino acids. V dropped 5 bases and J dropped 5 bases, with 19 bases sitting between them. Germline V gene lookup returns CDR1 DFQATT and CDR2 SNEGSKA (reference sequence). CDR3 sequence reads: CSAHGPRTAQNIQYF. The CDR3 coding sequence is TGCAGTGCTCACGGTCCACGGACAGCGCAAAACATTCAGTACTTC.

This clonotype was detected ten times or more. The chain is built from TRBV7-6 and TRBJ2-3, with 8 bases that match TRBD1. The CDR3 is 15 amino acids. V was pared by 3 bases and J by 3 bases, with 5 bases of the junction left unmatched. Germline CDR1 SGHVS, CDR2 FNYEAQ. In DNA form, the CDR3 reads TGTGCCAGCAGCTTTAGGGGACAGGAAACAGATACGCAGTATTTT. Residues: CASSFRGQETDTQYF.

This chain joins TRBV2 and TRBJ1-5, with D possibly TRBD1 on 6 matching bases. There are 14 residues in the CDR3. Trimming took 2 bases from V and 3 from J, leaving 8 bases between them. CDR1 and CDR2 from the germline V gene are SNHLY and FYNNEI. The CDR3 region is CASSEWTANQPQHF. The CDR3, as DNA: TGTGCCAGCAGTGAATGGACAGCCAATCAGCCCCAGCATTTT. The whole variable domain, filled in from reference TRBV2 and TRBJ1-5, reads EPEVTQTPSHQVTQMGQEVILRCVPISNHLYFYWYRQILGQKVEFLVSFYNNEISEKSEIFDDQFSVERPDGSNFTLKIRSTKLEDSAMYFCASSEWTANQPQHFGDGTRLSIL.

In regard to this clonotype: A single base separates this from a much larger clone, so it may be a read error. The CDR3 coding sequence is TGCAGTGCTAGAGGTTGGGGGTACGGCTACACCTTC. Translated, it gives CSARGWGYGYTF. This chain joins TRBV20-1 and TRBJ1-2, with D possibly matching TRBD1 (5 bases). This CDR3 has 12 amino acids. V lost 1 base, J lost 8 bases, and 11 bases lay in between. From germline, CDR1 is DFQATT and CDR2 SNEGSKA (reference sequence).

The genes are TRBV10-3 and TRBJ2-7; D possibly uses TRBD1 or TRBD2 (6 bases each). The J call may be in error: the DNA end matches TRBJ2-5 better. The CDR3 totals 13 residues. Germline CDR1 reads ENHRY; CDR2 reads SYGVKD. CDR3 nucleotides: TGTGCCATCAACGGGGGCGCGGGAGAGACCCAGTACTTC. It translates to CAINGGAGETQYF.

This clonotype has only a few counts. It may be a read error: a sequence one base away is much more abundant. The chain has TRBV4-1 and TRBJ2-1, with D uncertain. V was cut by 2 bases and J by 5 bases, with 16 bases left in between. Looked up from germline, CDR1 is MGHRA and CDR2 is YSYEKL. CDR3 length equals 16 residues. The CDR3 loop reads CASSQPSRAVHNEQFF. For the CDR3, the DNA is TGCGCCAGCAGCCAACCCTCGCGAGCAGTGCACAATGAGCAGTTCTTC.

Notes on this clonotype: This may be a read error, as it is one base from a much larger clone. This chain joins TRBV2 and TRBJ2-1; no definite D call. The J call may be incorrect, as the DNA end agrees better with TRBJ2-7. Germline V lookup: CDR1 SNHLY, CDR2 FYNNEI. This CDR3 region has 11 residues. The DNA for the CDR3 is TGTGCCAGCAGTGTACACAATGAGCAGTACTTC. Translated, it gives CASSVHNEQYF.

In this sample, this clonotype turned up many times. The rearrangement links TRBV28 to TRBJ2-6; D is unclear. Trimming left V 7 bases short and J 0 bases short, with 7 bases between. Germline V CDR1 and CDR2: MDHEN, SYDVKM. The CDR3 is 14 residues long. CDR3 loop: CASTLTSGANVLTF. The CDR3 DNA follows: TGTGCCAGCACCCTTACCTCTGGGGCCAACGTCCTGACTTTC. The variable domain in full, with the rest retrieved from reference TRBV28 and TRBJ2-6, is DVKVTQSSRYLVKRTGEKVFLECVQDMDHENMFWYRQDPGLGLRLIYFSYDVKMKEKGDIPEGYSVSREKKERFSLILESASTNQTSMYLCASTLTSGANVLTFGAGSRLTVL.

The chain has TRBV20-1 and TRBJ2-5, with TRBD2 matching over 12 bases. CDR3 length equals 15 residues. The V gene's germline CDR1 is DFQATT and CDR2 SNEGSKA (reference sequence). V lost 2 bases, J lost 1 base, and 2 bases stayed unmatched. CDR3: CSARRTSGTQETQYF. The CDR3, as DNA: TGCAGTGCTAGAAGGACTAGCGGGACCCAAGAGACCCAGTACTTC.

CDR3 loop: CSARILPAGNADTQYF. CDR3 DNA: TGCAGTGCTAGAATACTTCCAGCGGGGAACGCAGATACGCAGTATTTT. The gene calls are TRBV20-1 and TRBJ2-3, with TRBD2 matching 7 bases. The CDR3 is 16 residues long. J was trimmed by 4 bases and V by 2 bases; bases with no gene match: 12. Germline V gives CDR1 DFQATT, CDR2 SNEGSKA (reference sequence).

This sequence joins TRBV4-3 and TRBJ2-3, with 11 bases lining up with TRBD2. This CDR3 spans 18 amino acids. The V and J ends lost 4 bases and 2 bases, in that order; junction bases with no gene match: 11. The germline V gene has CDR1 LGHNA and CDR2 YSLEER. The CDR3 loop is CASSRTLAGGLTTDTQYF. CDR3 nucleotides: TGCGCCAGCAGCCGAACCCTAGCGGGGGGCCTAACCACAGATACGCAGTATTTT.

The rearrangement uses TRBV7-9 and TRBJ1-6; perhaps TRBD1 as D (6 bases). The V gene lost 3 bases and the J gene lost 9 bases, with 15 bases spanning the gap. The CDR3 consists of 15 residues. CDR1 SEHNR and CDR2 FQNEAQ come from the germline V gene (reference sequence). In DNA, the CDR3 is TGTGCCAGCAGCTTTACAGGGTCTAGTGGTTCACCCCTCCACTTT. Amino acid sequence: CASSFTGSSGSPLHF.

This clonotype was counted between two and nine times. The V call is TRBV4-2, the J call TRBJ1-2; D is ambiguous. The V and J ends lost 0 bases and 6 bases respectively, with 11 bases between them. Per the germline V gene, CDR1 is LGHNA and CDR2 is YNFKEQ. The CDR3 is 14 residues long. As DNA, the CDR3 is TGTGCCAGCAGCCAAGATTTAGGGAGCGATGGCTACACCTTC. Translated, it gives CASSQDLGSDGYTF.

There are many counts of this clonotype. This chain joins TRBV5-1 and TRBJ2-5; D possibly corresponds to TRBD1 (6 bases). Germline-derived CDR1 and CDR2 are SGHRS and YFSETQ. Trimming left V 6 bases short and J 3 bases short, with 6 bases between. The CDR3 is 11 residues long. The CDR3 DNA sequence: TGCGCCAGCAAGGGGGAAGAGACCCAGTACTTC. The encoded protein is CASKGEETQYF.

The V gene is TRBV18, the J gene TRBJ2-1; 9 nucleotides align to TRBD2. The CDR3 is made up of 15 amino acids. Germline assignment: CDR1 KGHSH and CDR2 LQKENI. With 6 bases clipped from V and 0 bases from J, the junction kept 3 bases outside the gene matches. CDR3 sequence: CASSAGGTSYNEQFF. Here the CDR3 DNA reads TGTGCCAGCTCCGCGGGGGGGACCTCCTACAATGAGCAGTTCTTC. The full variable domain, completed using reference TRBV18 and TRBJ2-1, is NAGVMQNPRHLVRRRGQEARLRCSPMKGHSHVYWYRQLPEEGLKFMVYLQKENIIDESGMPKERFSAEFPKEGPSILRIQQVVRGDSAAYFCASSAGGTSYNEQFFGPGTRLTVL.

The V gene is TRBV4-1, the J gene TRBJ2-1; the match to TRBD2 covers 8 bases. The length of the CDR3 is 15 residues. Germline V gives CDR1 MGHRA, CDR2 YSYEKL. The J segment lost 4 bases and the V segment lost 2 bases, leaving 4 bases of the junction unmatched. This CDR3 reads CASSQSQREYNEQFF. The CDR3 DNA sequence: TGCGCCAGCAGCCAAAGTCAGCGGGAGTACAATGAGCAGTTCTTC.

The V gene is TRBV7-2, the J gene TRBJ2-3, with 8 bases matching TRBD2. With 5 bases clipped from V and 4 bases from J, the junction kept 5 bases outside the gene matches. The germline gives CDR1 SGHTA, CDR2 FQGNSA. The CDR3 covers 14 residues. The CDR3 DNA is TGTGCCAGCAGCCTCGGGAGGGCCCCAGATACGCAGTATTTT. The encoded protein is CASSLGRAPDTQYF.

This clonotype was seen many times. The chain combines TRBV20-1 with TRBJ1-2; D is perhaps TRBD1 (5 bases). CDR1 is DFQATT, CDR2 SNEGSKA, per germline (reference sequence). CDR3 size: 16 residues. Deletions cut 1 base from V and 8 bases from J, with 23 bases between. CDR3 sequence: CSARVPLGAGWRGYTF. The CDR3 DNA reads TGCAGTGCTAGAGTTCCCCTCGGGGCAGGGTGGAGGGGCTACACCTTC.

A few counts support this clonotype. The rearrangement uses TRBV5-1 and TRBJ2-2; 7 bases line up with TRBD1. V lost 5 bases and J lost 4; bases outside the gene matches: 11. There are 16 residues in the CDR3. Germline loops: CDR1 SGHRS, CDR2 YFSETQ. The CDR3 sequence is CASRKDPTGVTGELFF. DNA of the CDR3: TGCGCCAGCAGAAAGGACCCTACAGGGGTCACCGGGGAGCTGTTTTTT.

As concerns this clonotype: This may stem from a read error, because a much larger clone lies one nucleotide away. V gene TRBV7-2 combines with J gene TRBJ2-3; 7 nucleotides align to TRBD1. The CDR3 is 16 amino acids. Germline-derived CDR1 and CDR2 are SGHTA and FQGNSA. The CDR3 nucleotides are TGTGCCGGCAGCACCCAAACAGGGGTTGCGACAGATACGCAGTATTTT. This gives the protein CAGSTQTGVATDTQYF.

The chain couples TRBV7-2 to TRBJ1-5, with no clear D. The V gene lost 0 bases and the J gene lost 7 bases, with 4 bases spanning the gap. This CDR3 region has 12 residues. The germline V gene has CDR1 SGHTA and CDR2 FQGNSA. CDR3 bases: TGTGCCAGCAGCTTAGCTGCACAGCCCCAGCATTTT. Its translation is CASSLAAQPQHF.

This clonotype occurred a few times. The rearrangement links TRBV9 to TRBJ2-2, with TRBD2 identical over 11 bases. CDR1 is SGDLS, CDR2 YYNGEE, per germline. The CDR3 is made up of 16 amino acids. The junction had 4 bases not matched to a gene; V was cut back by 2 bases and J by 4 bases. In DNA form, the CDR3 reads TGTGCCAGCAGCGTTCTGGGACTAGCGGTCACCGGGGAGCTGTTTTTT. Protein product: CASSVLGLAVTGELFF.

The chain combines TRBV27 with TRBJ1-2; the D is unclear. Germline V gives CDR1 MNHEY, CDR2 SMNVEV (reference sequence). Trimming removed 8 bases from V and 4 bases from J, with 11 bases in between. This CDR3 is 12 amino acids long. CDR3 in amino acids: CASGGRIYGYTF. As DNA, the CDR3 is TGTGCCAGCGGAGGACGGATCTATGGCTACACCTTC.

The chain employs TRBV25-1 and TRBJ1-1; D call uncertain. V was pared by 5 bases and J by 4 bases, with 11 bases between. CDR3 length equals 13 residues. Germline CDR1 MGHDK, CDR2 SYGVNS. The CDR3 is CASSLSRSTEAFF. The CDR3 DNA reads TGTGCCAGCAGTTTGTCTCGCAGCACTGAAGCTTTCTTT.

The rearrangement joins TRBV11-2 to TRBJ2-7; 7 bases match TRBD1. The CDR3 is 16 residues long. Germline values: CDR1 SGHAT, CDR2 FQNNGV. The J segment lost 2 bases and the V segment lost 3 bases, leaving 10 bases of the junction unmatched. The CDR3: CASSLKTGTATYEQYF. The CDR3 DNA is TGTGCCAGCAGCTTGAAAACCGGGACAGCAACCTACGAGCAGTACTTC.

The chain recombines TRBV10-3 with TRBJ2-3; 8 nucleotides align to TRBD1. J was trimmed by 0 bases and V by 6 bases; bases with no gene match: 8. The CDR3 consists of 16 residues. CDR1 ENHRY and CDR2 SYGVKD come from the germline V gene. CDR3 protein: CAIRSSRDRSTDTQYF. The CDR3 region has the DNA TGTGCCATCAGATCATCGAGGGACAGGAGCACAGATACGCAGTATTTT.

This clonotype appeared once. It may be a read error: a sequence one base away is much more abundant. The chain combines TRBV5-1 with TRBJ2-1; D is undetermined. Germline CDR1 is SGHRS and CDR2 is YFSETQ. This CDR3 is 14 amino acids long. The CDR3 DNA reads TGCGCCAGCAACTTGGGTCAGGCCTACAATGAGCAGTTCTTC. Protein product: CASNLGQAYNEQFF.

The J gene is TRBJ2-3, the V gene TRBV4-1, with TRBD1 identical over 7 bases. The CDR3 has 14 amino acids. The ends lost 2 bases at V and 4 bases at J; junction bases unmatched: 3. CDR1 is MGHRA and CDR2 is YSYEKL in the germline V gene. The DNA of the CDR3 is TGCGCCAGCAGCCAACAACAGGGGCCAGATACGCAGTATTTT. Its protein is CASSQQQGPDTQYF.

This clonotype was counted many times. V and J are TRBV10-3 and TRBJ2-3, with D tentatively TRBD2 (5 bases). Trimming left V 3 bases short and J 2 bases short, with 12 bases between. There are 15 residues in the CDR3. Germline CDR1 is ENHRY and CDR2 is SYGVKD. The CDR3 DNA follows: TGTGCCATCAGTGACCTCGGGATCCCCACAGATACGCAGTATTTT. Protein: CAISDLGIPTDTQYF.

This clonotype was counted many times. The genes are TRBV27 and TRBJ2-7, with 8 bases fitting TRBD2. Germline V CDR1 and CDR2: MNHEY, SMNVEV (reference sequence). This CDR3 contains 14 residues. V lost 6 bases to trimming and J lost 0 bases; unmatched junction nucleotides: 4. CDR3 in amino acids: CASRPGLDSYEQYF. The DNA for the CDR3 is TGTGCCAGCAGGCCGGGACTAGACTCCTACGAGCAGTACTTC.

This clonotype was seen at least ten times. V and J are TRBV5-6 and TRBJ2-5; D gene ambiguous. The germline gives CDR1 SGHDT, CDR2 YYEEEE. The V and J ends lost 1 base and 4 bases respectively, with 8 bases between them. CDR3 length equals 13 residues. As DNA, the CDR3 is TGTGCCAGCAGCTTGTGGAGCAGAGAGACCCAGTACTTC. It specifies CASSLWSRETQYF. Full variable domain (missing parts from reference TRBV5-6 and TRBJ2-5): DAGVTQSPTHLIKTRGQQVTLRCSPKSGHDTVSWYQQALGQGPQFIFQYYEEEERQRGNFPDRFSGHQFPNYSSELNVNALLLGDSALYLCASSLWSRETQYFGPGTRLLVL.